This TCR beta chain was recorded in a study of identical twins (dated by TCRdb to the mid-2010s). General notes on the study: To test whether fetal clonotypes persist, this study deep-sequenced TCR alpha and beta repertoires from monozygotic twins, from unrelated adults of various ages, and from cord blood. To rule out contamination, replicate twin experiments were performed at different times with different library preparation protocols. General study outcomes and caveats: Because the same donors could not be followed over many years, conclusions were based on cross-sectional statistical analysis. In monozygotic twins, out-of-frame TCR alpha sharing was systematically underestimated by recombination models, although the models agreed with sharing between unrelated individuals. Fewer insertions were carried by abundant cord blood beta clonotypes, a similar but weaker trend appeared in young adult naive repertoires, and no such trend appeared in memory repertoires. A weaker excess of twin sharing was found in beta out-of-frame sequences because the signal-to-noise ratio was lowered by fewer shared sequences. Zero-insertion analyses could be partly confounded by invariant T cells such as MAIT and iNKT, although diverse VJ usage argued against such confounding for most clonotypes. Compared with coincidental sharing between unrelated individuals, out-of-frame TCR alpha sequences shared between twins had an excess of sequences with low generation probability.

The CDR3 goes from the cysteine to the phenylalanine over 16 residues. Left in the record is the CDR3 DNA by itself, 48 bases read in frame from the first base. For CDR1 and CDR2, the germline V gene lists SNHLY and FYNNEI. V gives up 6 bases and J gives up 3 bases, and the segment between their germline ends measures 18 bases. The library was obtained by 5' RACE. The sequencer was an Illumina HiSeq 2000. Template switching introduced a universal primer binding site; the final cDNA contained a unique molecular identifier, enabling accurate counting of TCR cDNA molecules. Specific primers in the conserved constant-segment region were used to synthesize first-strand cDNA for the TCR alpha and beta chains. To control for contamination, every cDNA library carried two barcodes: a SMART-Mk sample barcode plus Illumina barcodes. TruSeq adapter sequences along with Illumina sample barcodes were introduced in two successive PCR steps. The TCR alpha and beta cDNA libraries were sequenced on the Illumina HiSeq platform using custom primers. On the authors' methods: Raw reads were processed with MiGEC to extract unique molecular identifiers, and MiXCR was used to determine CDR3 positions. For each individual, recombination models were inferred using an EM algorithm with the repgenHMM and IGoR tools. The tcR package in R was used for shared clonotype analysis, with sharing normalized by the product of cloneset sizes. To study raw recombination without the effects of thymic and clonal selection, out-of-frame nonproductive sequences were analyzed. TCRdb passed the public sequencing reads through fastp at Q25 and MiXCR, retaining productive beta sequences. Records with the same CDR3 protein are collapsed into one entry carrying the most frequent genes and DNA. The V and J calls reflect TCRdb's pipeline rather than the authors' work. Counted in this sample were approximately 620,000 distinct CDR3 sequences; 8.5% to 9% of them appeared once. The top ten clones comprise around 0.98% of the sample.

A note on this clonotype: What this receptor recognizes is not known. The record has no base qualities; no much larger clone is one base away.

All donors were healthy Caucasians. Three pairs of female monozygotic twins, all aged roughly 18 to 29 years, were included in the twin cohort. Peripheral blood mononuclear cells were the source from which RNA for the TCR libraries was isolated. These data were also reused for a study on yellow fever vaccine responses in identical twins. As described in the second report: According to the authors, the vaccine-induced T cell response in identical twins seemed to be partly convergent and partly specific to each individual. The study precisely tracked vaccine-responding T cell clones in identical twins.

Sequencing was done on a sample of PBMCs. The receptor was isolated from a woman between 18 and 29 years old in good health. The receptor chain draws on TRBV2 and TRBJ2-1; the D segment may tentatively be TRBD1 or TRBD2, each giving 5 matched bases. The CDR3: CASRPSGDPFYNEQFF. The sequenced DNA: TGTGCCAGCAGACCCTCCGGGGACCCCTTCTACAATGAGCAGTTCTTC. This CDR3, with the reference TRBV2 and TRBJ2-1 proteins standing in past its ends, gives the full variable domain EPEVTQTPSHQVTQMGQEVILRCVPISNHLYFYWYRQILGQKVEFLVSFYNNEISEKSEIFDDQFSVERPDGSNFTLKIRSTKLEDSAMYFCASRPSGDPFYNEQFFGPGTRLTVL.